The clone carrying this T cell receptor beta chain has at least ten counts. Its antigen is currently unknown. The CDR3 covers 17 residues. CDR1 is MGHRA, CDR2 YSYEKL, per germline. The V gene end was trimmed by 0 bases and the J gene end by 6 bases; junction bases not matched to a gene: 10. The investigators made TCR beta cDNA from about 510 ng total RNA, using a constant-region primer. Library construction for TCR beta comprised three nested multiplex PCR rounds performed with slightly modified ARM-PCR. A C-beta reverse primer and TRBV1-TRBV30 forward primers served in each of the first two PCR rounds, at roughly 10 cycles apiece. TCRdb recomputed calls from the multiplex PCR reads with MiXCR, one row per CDR3 protein. The data show 95,000 to 150,000 distinct CDR3 sequences, about 68% seen once. DNA and RNA were both co-extracted from about 20-30 mg of bulk tissue that had not been sorted. Chronic HBV infection affected patients, none of whom had received treatment.

The sample is drawn from a study of tumor-infiltrating lymphocytes in primary liver carcinoma. General study results and limits: Pairs of tumor regions overlapped more than tumor-adjacent and tumor-blood pairs did. Top-250-clone fractions were significantly higher in tumors than in blood (p = 0.039).

This rearrangement joins TRBV4-1 to TRBJ2-3; 9 nucleotides match TRBD1. The specimen sequenced was liver tumor tissue from sampling region 1. Subset indicated: tumor region T1, superior pole. The TCR comes from a woman in her sixties with primary liver carcinoma and hepatitis B virus infection. The CDR3 here is CASSQDPYRGRADTQYF. CDR3 nucleotide sequence: TGCGCCAGCAGCCAAGATCCCTACAGGGGGCGAGCGGATACGCAGTATTTT.